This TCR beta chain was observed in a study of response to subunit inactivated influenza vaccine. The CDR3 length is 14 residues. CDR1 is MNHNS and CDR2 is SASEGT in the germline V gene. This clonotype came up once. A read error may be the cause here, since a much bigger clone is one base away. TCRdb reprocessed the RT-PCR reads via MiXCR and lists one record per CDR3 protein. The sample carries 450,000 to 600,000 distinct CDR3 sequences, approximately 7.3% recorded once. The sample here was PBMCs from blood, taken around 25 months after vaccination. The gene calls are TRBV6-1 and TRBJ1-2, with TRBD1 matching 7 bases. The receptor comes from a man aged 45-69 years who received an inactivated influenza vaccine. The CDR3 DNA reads TGTGCCGGCAGTGAAGGGACAGCCTGGGATGGCTACACCTTC. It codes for CAGSEGTAWDGYTF.